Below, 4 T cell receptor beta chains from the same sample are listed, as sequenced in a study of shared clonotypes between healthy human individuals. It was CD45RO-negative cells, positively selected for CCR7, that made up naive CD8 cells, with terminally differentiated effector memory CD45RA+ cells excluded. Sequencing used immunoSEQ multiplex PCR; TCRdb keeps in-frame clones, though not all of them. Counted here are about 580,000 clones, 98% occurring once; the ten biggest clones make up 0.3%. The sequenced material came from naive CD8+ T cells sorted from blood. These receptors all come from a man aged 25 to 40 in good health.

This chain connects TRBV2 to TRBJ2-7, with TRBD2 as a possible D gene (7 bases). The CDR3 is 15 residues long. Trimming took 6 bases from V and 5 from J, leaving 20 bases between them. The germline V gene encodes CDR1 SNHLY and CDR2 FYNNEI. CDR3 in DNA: TGTGCCAGCAGGAAAGGGGGGGGCTCGGGCCACGAGCAGTACTTC. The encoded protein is CASRKGGGSGHEQYF.

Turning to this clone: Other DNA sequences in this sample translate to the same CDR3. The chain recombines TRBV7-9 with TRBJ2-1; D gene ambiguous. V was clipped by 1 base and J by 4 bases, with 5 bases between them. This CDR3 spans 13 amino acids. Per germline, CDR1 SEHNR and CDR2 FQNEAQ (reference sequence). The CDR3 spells CASSLDSYNEQFF. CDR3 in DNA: TGTGCCAGCAGCTTAGACTCTTACAATGAGCAGTTCTTC.

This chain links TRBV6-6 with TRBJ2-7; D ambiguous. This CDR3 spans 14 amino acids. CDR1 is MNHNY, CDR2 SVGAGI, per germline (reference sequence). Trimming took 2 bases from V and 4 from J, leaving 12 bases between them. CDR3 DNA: TGTGCCAGCAGTTACGAGGCGGAAGATTACGAGCAGTACTTC. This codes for CASSYEAEDYEQYF.

This CDR3 is CASSAPGTGLGYTF. The CDR3 coding sequence is TGTGCCAGCAGCGCCCCCGGGACAGGACTTGGCTACACCTTC. This chain links TRBV9 with TRBJ1-2, with 8 bases identical to TRBD1. Germline V CDR1 and CDR2: SGDLS, YYNGEE. The CDR3 has 14 amino acids. The V segment lost 3 bases and the J segment 7 bases; nucleotides outside the gene matches: 8.